These T cell receptor beta chains were read from a single sample in a study of blood T cells in healthy people across ages. From the 5' RACE reads, TCRdb called clonotypes with MiXCR, one entry per CDR3 protein. The table records roughly 1,500,000 distinct CDR3 sequences, around 36% of them present only once. Sequencing was performed on blood. Receptors originate from a woman aged 25 to 45 in good health. CDR3s include the opening cysteine and the closing phenylalanine or tryptophan. A D gene is named only where the DNA matches it firmly. Clone sizes are given selectively: once, few, many, or a class where the clone is expanded.

V	J	size	D	DNA	CDR3
TRBV12-3/TRBV12-4	TRBJ2-1	.	.	TGTGCCAGCAGCACCGACTCCAACAATGAGCAGTTCTTC	CASSTDSNNEQFF
TRBV12-3/TRBV12-4	TRBJ2-1	.	.	TGTGCCAGCAGTTTTGTTAGCGGAAACAGAAATGAGCAGTTCTTC	CASSFVSGNRNEQFF
TRBV7-9	TRBJ2-2	.	TRBD2	TGTGCCAGCAGCGGCGGACCAGCGGGAGGCACCGGGGAGCTGTTTTTT	CASSGGPAGGTGELFF
TRBV5-1	TRBJ2-3	once	TRBD1	TGCGCCAGCAGCTGGGGACAGGCCGGGGCAGATACGCAGTATTTT	CASSWGQAGADTQYF
TRBV5-1	TRBJ2-7	many	.	TGCGCCAGCAGCTTGGTCGGTGGAACCCACGAGCAGTACTTC	CASSLVGGTHEQYF
TRBV20-1	TRBJ1-1	once	.	TGCAGTGCGGACGACAACAATATGAACACTGAAGCTTTCTTT	CSADDNNMNTEAFF
TRBV3-1	TRBJ2-1	.	.	TGTGCCAGCGGCCATACCAGCGGACCAACAGGGAATGAGCAGTTCTTC	CASGHTSGPTGNEQFF
TRBV10-3	TRBJ1-2	many	.	TGTGCCATCAGTGAGGGGAGCTCCGGCTACACCTTC	CAISEGSSGYTF
TRBV5-1	TRBJ2-7	.	.	TGCGCCAGCAGCCAGGTCGGGCTGTCCTACGAGCAGTACTTC	CASSQVGLSYEQYF
TRBV6-2/TRBV6-3	TRBJ1-5	.	TRBD1	TGTGCCAGCAGTTATTTCTTCGGGACAGGGGATCAGCCCCAGCATTTT	CASSYFFGTGDQPQHF
TRBV20-1	TRBJ2-7	.	TRBD1	TGCAGTGCTATCCCGGGACAGGGGAGGTACGAGCAGTACTTC	CSAIPGQGRYEQYF
TRBV12-3/TRBV12-4	TRBJ2-5	many	.	TGTGCCAGCACTCCGACAGGAGAAGAGACCCAGTACTTC	CASTPTGEETQYF
TRBV6-1	TRBJ2-7	.	.	TGTGCCAGTGGGTTTGCGGATGGAGCCTACGAGCAGTACTTC	CASGFADGAYEQYF
TRBV4-1	TRBJ2-7	few	.	TGCGCCAGCAGCCAATCACCGAACTTCGCATACGAGCAGTACTTC	CASSQSPNFAYEQYF
TRBV3-1	TRBJ1-4	few	.	TGTGCCAGCAGGAGAGAAGGGGACTCGGAAAAACTGTTTTTT	CASRREGDSEKLFF
TRBV20-1	TRBJ2-7	few	.	TGCAGTGCTAGATCCGGGGGGCTCGAGCAGTACTTC	CSARSGGLEQYF
TRBV7-2	TRBJ2-5	many	.	TGTGCCAGCAGCTTCACCGGGGACGGGGGAGAGACCCAGTACTTC	CASSFTGDGGETQYF
TRBV28	TRBJ2-2	.	.	TGTGCCAGCAAGGCTCTAGACACGAGCACCGGGGAGCTGTTTTTT	CASKALDTSTGELFF
TRBV20-1	TRBJ2-7	.	TRBD1	TGCAGTGCTATGACAGGGCACTCCTACGAGCAGTACTTC	CSAMTGHSYEQYF
TRBV7-9	TRBJ2-3	.	.	TGTGCCAGCAGGAATACTAGCAAGGGAACAGATACGCAGTATTTT	CASRNTSKGTDTQYF
TRBV27	TRBJ2-1	.	TRBD1	TGTGCCAGCAGCATTAGAGGGACAGGGGGCCTTAAAAGGGCCTACAATGAGCAGTTCTTC	CASSIRGTGGLKRAYNEQFF
TRBV7-9	TRBJ1-1	few	.	TGTGCCAGCAGCTTAGAAGATGACACTGAAGCTTTCTTT	CASSLEDDTEAFF
TRBV4-1	TRBJ2-5	few	TRBD2	TGCGCCAGCAGCCAAGATTGGGGGGGAGTGGAGACCCAGTACTTC	CASSQDWGGVETQYF
TRBV4-1	TRBJ1-2	.	.	TGCGCCAGCAGGAGACGGGGAGAAGCTAACTATGGCTACACCTTC	CASRRRGEANYGYTF
TRBV18	TRBJ1-1	.	TRBD1	TGTGCCAGCCTAACAACAGGGGGCGAGAATTCTGGCACTGAAGCTTTCTTT	CASLTTGGENSGTEAFF
TRBV6-7	TRBJ1-4	.	TRBD1	TGTGCCAGCAGTTACCCCACAGGGGATCAGGAAAAACTGTTTTTT	CASSYPTGDQEKLFF
TRBV27	TRBJ2-1	few	.	TGTGCCAGCAGCCCCTTCCCACTGTGCTCCTACAATGAGCAGTTCTTC	CASSPFPLCSYNEQFF
TRBV7-2	TRBJ2-7	few	TRBD2	TGTGCCAGCAGCTTGGGACTAGCGGGCCTCGACGAGCAGTACTTC	CASSLGLAGLDEQYF
TRBV10-3	TRBJ2-3	few	.	TGTGCCATCAGTGACCATCTTCGAAGCACAGATACGCAGTATTTT	CAISDHLRSTDTQYF
TRBV5-1	TRBJ1-1	.	.	TGCGCCAGCAGCTTGGCTAGGACGGAACCGAACACTGAAGCTTTCTTT	CASSLARTEPNTEAFF
TRBV3-1	TRBJ2-1	.	TRBD2	TGTGCCAGCAGCCGAATTAGCGGGATTTTGAATGAGCAGTTCTTC	CASSRISGILNEQFF
TRBV5-1	TRBJ2-3	few	.	TGCGCCAGCAGCCAACTATCGACAGATACGCAGTATTTT	CASSQLSTDTQYF
TRBV6-2/TRBV6-3	TRBJ2-2	.	.	TGTGCCAGCAGTCGGGACCGATTGACCGGGGAGCTGTTTTTT	CASSRDRLTGELFF
TRBV2	TRBJ1-2	.	.	TGTGCCAGCAGACAGACAGAGAGCTATGGCTACACCTTC	CASRQTESYGYTF
TRBV5-5	TRBJ2-7	many	TRBD2	TGTGCCAGCAGCTTGTATGATGTGGCAGCGGGAAATCGCTACGAGCAGTACTTC	CASSLYDVAAGNRYEQYF
TRBV9	TRBJ2-1	few	TRBD1	TGTGCCAGCAGCTTGGGTCTCGGGACAGACAACTACAATGAGCAGTTCTTC	CASSLGLGTDNYNEQFF
TRBV11-2	TRBJ2-7	.	TRBD1	TGTGCCAGCAGCTTATACAGGGGTGCGGGCGAGCAGTACTTC	CASSLYRGAGEQYF
TRBV10-3	TRBJ1-3	few	.	TGTGCCATCAGTGAGTTAAGGGATTCTCCCCTCTCTGGAAACACCATATATTTT	CAISELRDSPLSGNTIYF
TRBV28	TRBJ2-7	many	.	TGTGCCAGTCACAGCTCCTACGAGCAGTACTTC	CASHSSYEQYF
TRBV2	TRBJ2-3	.	.	TGTGCCAGCAGGGACCGCAGGGGCGGCACAGATACGCAGTATTTT	CASRDRRGGTDTQYF
TRBV27	TRBJ2-7	.	TRBD2	TGTGCCAGCGGAATAGGGACTAGCGGGATATACGAGCAGTACTTC	CASGIGTSGIYEQYF
TRBV20-1	TRBJ2-1	many	.	TGCAGTGCTACCGGGGCGACAGTAAACAATGAGCAGTTCTTC	CSATGATVNNEQFF
TRBV10-3	TRBJ2-1	.	TRBD2	TGTGCCATCAGTGACCCCTCAGCGGGAGGACGGGGGGAGCAGTTCTTC	CAISDPSAGGRGEQFF
TRBV5-1	TRBJ2-7	.	.	TGCGCCAGCAGCGAAGATACCTATGGTCTCGAGCAGTACTTC	CASSEDTYGLEQYF
TRBV20-1	TRBJ1-2	.	TRBD1	TGCAGTGCCGACCCGACAGGGTGGTATGGCTACACCTTC	CSADPTGWYGYTF